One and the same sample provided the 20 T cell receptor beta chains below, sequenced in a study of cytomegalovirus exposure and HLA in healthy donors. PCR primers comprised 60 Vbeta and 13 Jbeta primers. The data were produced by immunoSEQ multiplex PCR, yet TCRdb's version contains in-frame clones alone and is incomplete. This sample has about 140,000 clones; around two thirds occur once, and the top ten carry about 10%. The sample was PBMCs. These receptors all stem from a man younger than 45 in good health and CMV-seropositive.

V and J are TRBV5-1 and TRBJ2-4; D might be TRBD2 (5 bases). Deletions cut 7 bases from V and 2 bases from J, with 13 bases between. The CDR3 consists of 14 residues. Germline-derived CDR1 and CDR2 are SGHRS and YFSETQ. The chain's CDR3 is CASSKDSTKNIQYF. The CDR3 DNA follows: TGCGCCAGCTCAAAGGACTCGACCAAAAACATTCAGTACTTC.

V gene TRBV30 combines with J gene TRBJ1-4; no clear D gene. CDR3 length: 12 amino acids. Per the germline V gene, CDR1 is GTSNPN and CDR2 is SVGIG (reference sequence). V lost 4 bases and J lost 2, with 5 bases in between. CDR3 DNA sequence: TGTGCCTGGACGGGGACTAATGAAAAACTGTTTTTT. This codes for CAWTGTNEKLFF.

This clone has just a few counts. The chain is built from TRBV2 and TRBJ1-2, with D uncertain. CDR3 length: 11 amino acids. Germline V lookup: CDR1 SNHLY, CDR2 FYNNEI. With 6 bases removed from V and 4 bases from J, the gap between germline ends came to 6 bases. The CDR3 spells CASRYGYGYTF. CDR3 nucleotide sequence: TGTGCCAGCAGATACGGCTATGGCTACACCTTC.

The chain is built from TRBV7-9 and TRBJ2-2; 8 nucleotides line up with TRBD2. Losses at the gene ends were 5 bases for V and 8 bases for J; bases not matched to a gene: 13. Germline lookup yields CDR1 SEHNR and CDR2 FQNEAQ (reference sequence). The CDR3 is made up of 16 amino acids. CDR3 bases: TGTGCCAGCAGCCCTCCGGGACTAGTTGCGGGGGGGGAGCTGTTTTTT. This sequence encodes CASSPPGLVAGGELFF.

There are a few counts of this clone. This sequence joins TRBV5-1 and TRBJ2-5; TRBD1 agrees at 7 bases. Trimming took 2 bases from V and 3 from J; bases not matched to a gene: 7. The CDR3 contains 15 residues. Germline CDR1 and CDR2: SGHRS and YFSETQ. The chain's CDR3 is CASSLSDRRKETQYF. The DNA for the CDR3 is TGCGCCAGCAGCTTATCGGACAGGCGGAAAGAGACCCAGTACTTC.

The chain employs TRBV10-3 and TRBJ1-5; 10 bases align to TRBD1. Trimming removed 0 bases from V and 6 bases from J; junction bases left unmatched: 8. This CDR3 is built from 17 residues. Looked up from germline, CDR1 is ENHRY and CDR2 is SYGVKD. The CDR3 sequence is CAISESMGTGEVQPQHF. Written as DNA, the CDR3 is TGTGCCATCAGTGAGTCCATGGGGACAGGGGAAGTTCAGCCCCAGCATTTT.

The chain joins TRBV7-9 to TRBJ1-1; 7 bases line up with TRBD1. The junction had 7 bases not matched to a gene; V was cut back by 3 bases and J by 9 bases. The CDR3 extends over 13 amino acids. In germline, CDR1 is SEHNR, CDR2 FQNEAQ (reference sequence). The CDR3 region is CASSFGDSKKAFF. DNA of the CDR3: TGTGCCAGCAGCTTCGGGGACAGCAAAAAAGCTTTCTTT.

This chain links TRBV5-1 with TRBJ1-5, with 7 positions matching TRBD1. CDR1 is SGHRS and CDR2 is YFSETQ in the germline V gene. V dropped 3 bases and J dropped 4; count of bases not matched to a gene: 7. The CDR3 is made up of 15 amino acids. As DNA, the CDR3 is TGCGCCAGCAGCTATACCGGGACAGCTAATCAGCCCCAGCATTTT. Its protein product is CASSYTGTANQPQHF.

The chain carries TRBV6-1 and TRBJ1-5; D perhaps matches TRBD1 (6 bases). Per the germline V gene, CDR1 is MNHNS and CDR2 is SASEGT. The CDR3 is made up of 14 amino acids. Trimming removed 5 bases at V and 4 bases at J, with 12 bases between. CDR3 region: CASSSRGGNQPQHF. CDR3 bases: TGTGCCAGCAGTTCGAGGGGGGGAAATCAGCCCCAGCATTTT.

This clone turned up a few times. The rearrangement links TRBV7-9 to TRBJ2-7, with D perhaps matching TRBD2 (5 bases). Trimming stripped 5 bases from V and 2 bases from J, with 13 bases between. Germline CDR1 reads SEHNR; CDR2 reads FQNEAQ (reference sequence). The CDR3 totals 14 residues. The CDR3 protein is CASSLLDLTYEQYF. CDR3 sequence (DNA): TGTGCCAGCAGCCTACTGGACTTAACCTACGAGCAGTACTTC.

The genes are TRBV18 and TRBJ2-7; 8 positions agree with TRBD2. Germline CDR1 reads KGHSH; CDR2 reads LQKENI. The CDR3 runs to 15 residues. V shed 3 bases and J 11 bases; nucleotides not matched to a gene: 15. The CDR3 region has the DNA TGTGCCAGCTCACCCCCCCAGGCTAGCGGGCGCCGTAAGTACTTC. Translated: CASSPPQASGRRKYF.

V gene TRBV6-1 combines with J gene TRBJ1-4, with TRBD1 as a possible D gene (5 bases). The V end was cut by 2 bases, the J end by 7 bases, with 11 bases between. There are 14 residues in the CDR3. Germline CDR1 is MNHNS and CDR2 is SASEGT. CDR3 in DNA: TGTGCCAGCAGTGAACCAAGGGGTATTGAAAAACTGTTTTTT. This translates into CASSEPRGIEKLFF.

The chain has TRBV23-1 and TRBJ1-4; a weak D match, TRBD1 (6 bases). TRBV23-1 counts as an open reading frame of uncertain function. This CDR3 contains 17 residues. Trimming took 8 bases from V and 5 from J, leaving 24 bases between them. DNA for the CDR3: TGCGCCAGCCCGAGTTTACAGGGTATAGGACCAAATGAAAAACTGTTTTTT. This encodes CASPSLQGIGPNEKLFF.

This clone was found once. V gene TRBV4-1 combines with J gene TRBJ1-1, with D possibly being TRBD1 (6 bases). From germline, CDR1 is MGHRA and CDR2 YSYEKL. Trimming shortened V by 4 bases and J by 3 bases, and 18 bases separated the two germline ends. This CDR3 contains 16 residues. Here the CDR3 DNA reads TGCGCCAGCAGCCTCAGGGGTGGTAATGTGGACACTGAAGCTTTCTTT. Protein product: CASSLRGGNVDTEAFF.

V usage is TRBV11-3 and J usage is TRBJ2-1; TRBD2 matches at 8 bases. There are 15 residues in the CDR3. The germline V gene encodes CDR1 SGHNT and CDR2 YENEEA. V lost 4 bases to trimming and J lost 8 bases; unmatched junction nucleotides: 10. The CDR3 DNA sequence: TGTGCCAGCAGCTGGGCGGGGACTAGTATTGATGAGCAGTTCTTC. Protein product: CASSWAGTSIDEQFF.

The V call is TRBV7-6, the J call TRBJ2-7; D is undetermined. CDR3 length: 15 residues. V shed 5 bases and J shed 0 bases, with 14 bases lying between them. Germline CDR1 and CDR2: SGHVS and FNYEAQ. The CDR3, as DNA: TGTGCCAGCAGCCCCGAGGCCGCGGTCTCCTACGAGCAGTACTTC. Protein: CASSPEAAVSYEQYF.

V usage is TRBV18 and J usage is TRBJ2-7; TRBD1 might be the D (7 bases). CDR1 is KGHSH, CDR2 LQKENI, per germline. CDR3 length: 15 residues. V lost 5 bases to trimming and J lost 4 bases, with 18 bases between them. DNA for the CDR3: TGTGCCAGCTCATCAGGGGGGAGTAGTGTTTACGAGCAGTACTTC. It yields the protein CASSSGGSSVYEQYF.

CDR3: CASSFPPAGGSRNEQYF. The CDR3, as DNA: TGTGCCAGCAGTTTTCCACCAGCGGGAGGGTCAAGAAACGAGCAGTACTTC. J is TRBJ2-7 and V is TRBV28; 10 bases are shared with TRBD2. Losses at the gene ends were 3 bases for V and 5 bases for J; bases not matched to a gene: 13. The CDR3 extends over 17 amino acids. Germline CDR1 and CDR2: MDHEN and SYDVKM.

This CDR3 reads CAWSENPAAQPQHF. The CDR3, as DNA: TGTGCCTGGAGTGAAAACCCCGCGGCTCAGCCCCAGCATTTT. The J gene is TRBJ1-5, the V gene TRBV30; D unresolved. Germline CDR1 is GTSNPN and CDR2 is SVGIG (reference sequence). Trimming took off 1 base at V and 6 bases at J, with 13 bases between the two ends. The CDR3 loop spans 14 amino acids.

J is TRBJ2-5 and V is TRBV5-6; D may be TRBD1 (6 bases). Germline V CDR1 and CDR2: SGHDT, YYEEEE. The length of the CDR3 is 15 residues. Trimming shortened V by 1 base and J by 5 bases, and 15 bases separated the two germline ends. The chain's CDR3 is CASSLTSGVFETQYF. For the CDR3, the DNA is TGTGCCAGCAGCTTGACCTCAGGGGTGTTCGAGACCCAGTACTTC.